This is a list of T cell receptor beta chains from one sample in a study of beta chain features in type 1 diabetes. The repertoire was sequenced with immunoSEQ multiplex PCR; TCRdb's copy has only in-frame clones and lacks some. The repertoire holds nearly 350,000 clones, with over 7% as singletons. Material for sequencing was central memory CD4+ T cells from blood. These TCRs come from a man younger than 40 with type 1 diabetes. CDR3s leave out the opening cysteine and the closing phenylalanine or tryptophan. The size of a clone is reported for some rows only, either as once, few or many, or as a class for expanded clones.

V gene	clone size	J gene	CDR3 protein
TRBV7-9	.	TRBJ1-6	ASSTDRGLSSPLH
TRBV27	.	TRBJ2-7	ASSSAPTAFYEQY
TRBV6-5	.	TRBJ2-3	ASSYSGEITDTQY
TRBV7-2	.	TRBJ2-7	ASSSQIEQY
TRBV7-2	few	TRBJ2-5	ASGSPPGGTGETQY
TRBV20-1	few	TRBJ2-7	SAQGGYEQY
TRBV5-4	.	TRBJ2-3	ASSLYRVEDTQY
TRBV5-1	few	TRBJ2-5	ASSRRTGDAETQY
TRBV9	few	TRBJ2-2	ASSVLAESELF
TRBV28	many	TRBJ1-2	ASRYLTGEDGYT
TRBV10-3	.	TRBJ1-2	AISDPGGNYGYT
TRBV5-6	few	TRBJ1-4	ASSLGQSGKLF
TRBV6-5	.	TRBJ2-6	ASSYFSSTGANVLT
TRBV18	few	TRBJ2-1	ASSPIQGVDNEQF
TRBV4-2	.	TRBJ2-4	ASSQDQASGGIAKNIQY
TRBV7-2	few	TRBJ1-4	ASSPPGTVNEKLF
TRBV18	few	TRBJ1-4	ASSPPFRGEGEKLF
TRBV5-4	few	TRBJ2-2	ASRKGTGELF
TRBV7-8	.	TRBJ2-3	ASSIGTGAFTDTQY
TRBV29-1	.	TRBJ1-3	SAIILSGNTIY